This TCR beta chain stems from a study of molecular identifiers for immune sequencing clone quantification. This clonotype was seen a handful of times. TCRdb ran MiXCR on the PCR reads and lists one entry per CDR3 protein. The sample lists some 650,000 distinct CDR3 sequences, 20% occurring once. The sequenced sample consisted of naive CD8+ T cells from blood, with Jurkat cell RNA spiked in. Subset in this sample: FACS-sorted CD8+CD4-CCR7+CD45RA+ naive T cells. This TCR was recovered from a human donor in good health. Some libraries in this study had Jurkat cell RNA spiked in.

The CDR3 coding sequence is TGCGCCAGCAGCCAAGAGGCCCGTGGGGGGAGCAATCAGCCCCAGCATTTT. It specifies CASSQEARGGSNQPQHF. The rearrangement joins TRBV4-1 to TRBJ1-5; the D gene is possibly TRBD1 (5 bases). In germline, CDR1 is MGHRA, CDR2 YSYEKL. This CDR3 has 17 residues. Between the trimmed V and J ends, which lost 0 bases and 1 base, there was a span of 13 bases.